This entry lists 30 T cell receptor beta chains sequenced from one sample in a study of blood T cell repertoires in COVID-19. Only in-frame clones appear in the TCRdb table, and some are missing; sequencing was by immunoSEQ multiplex PCR. The data contain 55,000 to 75,000 clones, less than 85% of them singletons. Specimen: peripheral blood. The receptors were gathered from a man aged 55 to 70 with acute or convalescent COVID-19.

There are a few counts of this clone. This chain connects TRBV25-1 to TRBJ1-2; 7 nucleotides align to TRBD1. The CDR3 totals 13 residues. Unmatched junction bases numbered 3, after V lost 0 bases and J lost 8 bases. The germline V gene has CDR1 MGHDK and CDR2 SYGVNS. The CDR3 sequence is CASSEYEGGGYTF. The CDR3 DNA sequence: TGTGCCAGCAGTGAATACGAAGGGGGCGGCTACACCTTC.

The chain employs TRBV2 and TRBJ2-3, with TRBD1 matching 8 bases. In germline, CDR1 is SNHLY, CDR2 FYNNEI. V shed 9 bases, J shed 0 bases, and the junction held 5 bases outside the gene matches. This CDR3 spans 14 amino acids. The CDR3 DNA is TGTGCCAGTTACAGGGGGGTTAGCACAGATACGCAGTATTTT. This gives the protein CASYRGVSTDTQYF.

The table lists this clone with many counts. The chain has TRBV18 and TRBJ2-5; D may be TRBD1 (8 bases). This CDR3 has 14 residues. Germline assignment: CDR1 KGHSH and CDR2 LQKENI. V lost 5 bases and J 4 bases, leaving 14 bases between the germline ends. The CDR3 DNA follows: TGTGCCAGCTCATCGACAGGGGAGGGAGAGACCCAGTACTTC. This codes for CASSSTGEGETQYF.

V usage is TRBV11-3 and J usage is TRBJ2-5; 8 bases map to TRBD1. There are 15 residues in the CDR3. Germline CDR1 is SGHNT and CDR2 is YENEEA. V was pared by 6 bases and J by 1 base, with 7 bases of the junction left unmatched. The chain's CDR3 is CASSRTGTGQETQYF. For the CDR3, the DNA is TGTGCCAGCAGTCGGACCGGGACAGGCCAAGAGACCCAGTACTTC.

V usage is TRBV6-6 and J usage is TRBJ2-7; 9 bases match TRBD1. V dropped 4 bases and J dropped 6; count of bases not matched to a gene: 13. CDR3 size: 16 residues. CDR1 is MNHNY, CDR2 SVGAGI, per germline (reference sequence). In nucleotides, the CDR3 is TGTGCCAGCAGTTCCAGACAGGGGGGAAGCTTGGGCGAGCAGTACTTC. Translation: CASSSRQGGSLGEQYF.

This clone has just a few counts. This sequence joins TRBV2 and TRBJ2-6, with 10 bases lining up with TRBD1. The V segment lost 6 bases and the J segment 7 bases; nucleotides outside the gene matches: 9. The CDR3 runs 16 residues. CDR1 is SNHLY, CDR2 FYNNEI, per germline. CDR3 nucleotides: TGTGCCAGCAGGGCTGACAGGGGGCTGGCTGCCAACGTCCTGACTTTC. Its protein is CASRADRGLAANVLTF.

V usage is TRBV9 and J usage is TRBJ2-2; D perhaps matches TRBD2 (6 bases). The CDR3 length is 17 residues. Germline-derived CDR1 and CDR2 are SGDLS and YYNGEE. The ends were cut back, 2 bases at V and 5 bases at J, with 19 bases in the middle. CDR3 amino acids: CASSVSGGNWETGELFF. The CDR3 DNA sequence: TGTGCCAGCAGCGTGTCCGGGGGAAACTGGGAGACCGGGGAGCTGTTTTTT.

The V gene is TRBV19, the J gene TRBJ1-4; 11 positions match TRBD1. The V gene's germline CDR1 is LNHDA and CDR2 SQIVND (reference sequence). The CDR3 totals 14 residues. The V and J ends lost 9 bases and 8 bases, in that order; junction bases with no gene match: 8. CDR3 sequence (DNA): TGTGCCAGCGGACAGGGGGCCGGCGGGGAAAAACTGTTTTTT. It codes for CASGQGAGGEKLFF. Using reference TRBV19 and TRBJ1-4 for the parts outside the CDR3, the full variable domain is DGGITQSPKYLFRKEGQNVTLSCEQNLNHDAMYWYRQDPGQGLRLIYYSQIVNDFQKGDIAEGYSVSREKKESFPLTVTSAQKNPTAFYLCASGQGAGGEKLFFGSGTQLSVL.

The V gene is TRBV9, the J gene TRBJ1-6, with D possibly matching TRBD1 (5 bases). Germline CDR1 SGDLS, CDR2 YYNGEE. The CDR3 runs 15 residues. V lost 0 bases and J 6 bases, leaving 10 bases between the germline ends. CDR3 in amino acids: CASSVEAGPNSPLHF. CDR3 nucleotides: TGTGCCAGCAGCGTAGAGGCAGGGCCTAATTCACCCCTCCACTTT.

The sample holds many counts of this clone. This sequence joins TRBV19 and TRBJ2-7, with unresolved D. This CDR3 region has 14 residues. In germline, CDR1 is LNHDA, CDR2 SQIVND (reference sequence). V was pared by 3 bases and J by 0 bases, with 9 bases between. The chain's CDR3 is CASSIGPSSYEQYF. The DNA for the CDR3 is TGTGCCAGTAGTATTGGGCCCAGCTCCTACGAGCAGTACTTC.

The chain combines TRBV10-3 with TRBJ2-5, with 15 bases matching TRBD2. The V gene end was trimmed by 8 bases and the J gene end by 5 bases; junction bases not matched to a gene: 12. This CDR3 has 17 residues. Germline V gene data show CDR1 as ENHRY and CDR2 as SYGVKD. The CDR3 region is CAIRGTSGGQRVETQYF. The CDR3 bases are TGTGCCATCCGGGGGACTAGCGGGGGGCAAAGAGTGGAGACCCAGTACTTC.

The V call is TRBV7-2, the J call TRBJ2-5; tentative D call: TRBD2 (6 bases). The germline gives CDR1 SGHTA, CDR2 FQGNSA. Trimming stripped 4 bases from V and 4 bases from J, with 10 bases between. The length of the CDR3 is 13 residues. CDR3 coding DNA: TGTGCCAGCAGCTGGAGGGCGGGAGAGACCCAGTACTTC. Translation: CASSWRAGETQYF.

This clone appeared a few times. CDR3 residues: CAISLAGAKETQYF. CDR3 coding DNA: TGTGCCATCAGCCTAGCGGGAGCTAAAGAGACCCAGTACTTC. The rearrangement uses TRBV10-3 and TRBJ2-5, with 10 bases matching TRBD2. The CDR3 length is 14 residues. With V trimmed by 6 bases and J by 3 bases, 4 bases remained unmatched. CDR1 ENHRY and CDR2 SYGVKD come from the germline V gene.

The chain carries TRBV19 and TRBJ1-5; D might be TRBD1 (6 bases). The CDR3 extends over 13 amino acids. V lost 4 bases, J lost 7 bases, and 11 bases lay in between. Looked up from germline, CDR1 is LNHDA and CDR2 is SQIVND (reference sequence). The CDR3 nucleotides read TGTGCCAGTAGTACAGGGGACCGGCAGCCCCAGCATTTT. Its translation is CASSTGDRQPQHF.

The gene calls are TRBV18 and TRBJ2-2; 7 bases match TRBD1. This CDR3 has 16 amino acids. Germline V lookup: CDR1 KGHSH, CDR2 LQKENI. The junction had 3 bases not matched to a gene; V was cut back by 2 bases and J by 0 bases. This chain's CDR3 is CASSPNQGANTGELFF. As DNA, the CDR3 is TGTGCCAGCTCACCAAACCAGGGGGCGAACACCGGGGAGCTGTTTTTT.

This chain links TRBV5-6 with TRBJ2-7, with a tentative D call TRBD1 (5 bases). Germline assignment: CDR1 SGHDT and CDR2 YYEEEE. CDR3 length: 13 amino acids. Trimming took off 0 bases at V and 5 bases at J, with 9 bases between the two ends. DNA of the CDR3: TGTGCCAGCAGCTTGGAGCAGGGTGACGAGCAGTACGTC. Translating gives CASSLEQGDEQYV.

This chain joins TRBV4-1 and TRBJ2-1; 9 nucleotides match TRBD2. Germline CDR1 reads MGHRA; CDR2 reads YSYEKL. CDR3 length: 14 residues. Losses at the gene ends were 4 bases for V and 3 bases for J; bases not matched to a gene: 1. The CDR3 reads CASSRLADYNEQFF. The CDR3 nucleotides are TGCGCCAGCAGCCGACTAGCGGACTACAATGAGCAGTTCTTC.

The J gene is TRBJ2-5, the V gene TRBV7-6, with a weak D call TRBD1 (5 bases). Germline CDR1 SGHVS, CDR2 FNYEAQ. The length of the CDR3 is 11 residues. Trimming left V 8 bases short and J 5 bases short, with 9 bases between. CDR3 protein: CASGAGETQYF. For the CDR3, the DNA is TGTGCCAGCGGGGCTGGGGAGACCCAGTACTTC.

V is TRBV2 and J is TRBJ1-2; possible D gene TRBD1, 6 bases. V was pared by 6 bases and J by 1 base, with 12 bases between. This CDR3 region has 14 residues. CDR1 and CDR2 (germline): SNHLY, FYNNEI. In DNA, the CDR3 is TGTGCCAGCAGATCGACAGGAGTTAACTATGGCTACACCTTC. It translates to CASRSTGVNYGYTF.

The gene calls are TRBV24-1 and TRBJ2-3; D is unclear. CDR3 length: 13 residues. CDR1 is KGHDR and CDR2 is SFDVKD in the germline V gene. V shed 3 bases and J shed 7 bases, with 10 bases lying between them. The CDR3: CATSDHSPHTQYF. The DNA for the CDR3 is TGTGCCACCAGTGATCACAGCCCTCATACGCAGTATTTT.

The rearrangement uses TRBV7-9 and TRBJ1-3; no firm D call. CDR3 size: 14 residues. The V gene's germline CDR1 is SEHNR and CDR2 FQNEAQ (reference sequence). V was shortened by 5 bases and J by 3 bases, with 11 bases between the two germline ends. The CDR3 region has the DNA TGTGCCAGCAGCAGCTCCTCATTTGGAAACACCATATATTTT. It yields the protein CASSSSSFGNTIYF.

This clone was found a few times. This chain joins TRBV7-3 and TRBJ1-1, with a tentative D call TRBD1 (5 bases). The germline V gene has CDR1 SGHTA and CDR2 FQGTGA. The CDR3 covers 15 residues. The V and J ends lost 0 bases and 7 bases respectively, with 15 bases between them. The chain's CDR3 is CASSLTNLPGIEAFF. The CDR3 DNA reads as TGTGCCAGCAGCTTAACGAACCTGCCAGGGATTGAAGCTTTCTTT.

The rearrangement uses TRBV9 and TRBJ2-1, with 13 bases that match TRBD2. The germline CDR1 and CDR2 sequences are SGDLS and YYNGEE. CDR3 length: 18 amino acids. After removal of 4 bases from V and 0 bases from J, the junction contained 7 bases not matched to a gene. The CDR3 sequence: CASSHSTSGGSSYNEQFF. CDR3 bases: TGTGCCAGCAGCCACTCGACTAGCGGGGGGAGCTCCTACAATGAGCAGTTCTTC.

V gene TRBV6-4 combines with J gene TRBJ1-2, with 10 bases that match TRBD1. The CDR3 is made up of 15 amino acids. The junction had 2 bases not matched to a gene; V was cut back by 4 bases and J by 0 bases. Germline lookup yields CDR1 MRHNA and CDR2 SNTAGT. The CDR3 region has the DNA TGTGCCAGCAGTGTCGGGACAGGGGCTAACTATGGCTACACCTTC. As protein: CASSVGTGANYGYTF.

The chain uses TRBV5-1 and TRBJ2-6, with a tentative D call TRBD2 (5 bases). The germline V gene encodes CDR1 SGHRS and CDR2 YFSETQ. V was cut by 4 bases and J by 0 bases, with 11 bases left in between. CDR3 length: 16 amino acids. The CDR3 nucleotides read TGCGCCAGCAGCCGCGACGGGGACTCTGGGGCCAACGTCCTGACTTTC. It codes for CASSRDGDSGANVLTF.

V gene TRBV7-9 combines with J gene TRBJ1-5; D call uncertain. The V and J ends lost 3 bases and 4 bases respectively, with 7 bases between them. In germline, CDR1 is SEHNR, CDR2 FQNEAQ (reference sequence). The CDR3 is 13 amino acids. The CDR3 DNA reads TGTGCCAGCAGCTTGACGGGGAATCAGCCCCAGCATTTT. This translates into CASSLTGNQPQHF.

The V and J genes are TRBV30 and TRBJ1-6, with 11 bases identical to TRBD1. This CDR3 region has 14 residues. The V gene end was trimmed by 6 bases and the J gene end by 11 bases; junction bases not matched to a gene: 9. Germline V gene data show CDR1 as GTSNPN and CDR2 as SVGIG (reference sequence). The CDR3 here is CACGRDRGVPPLHF. The CDR3 bases are TGTGCCTGCGGCCGGGACAGGGGGGTTCCACCCCTCCACTTT.

This clone showed up just a few times. The chain combines TRBV5-6 with TRBJ1-2; the D gene is possibly TRBD1 (6 bases). Trimming shortened V by 9 bases and J by 4 bases, and 22 bases separated the two germline ends. From germline, CDR1 is SGHDT and CDR2 YYEEEE. This CDR3 is 15 amino acids long. The CDR3 DNA sequence: TGTGCCACCAGGTCACAGGGACCAACTATCTATGGCTACACCTTC. Translated, it gives CATRSQGPTIYGYTF.

The CDR3 nucleotides read TGTGCCAGCAGCCAAACTGAAGAGACCCAGTACTTC. This codes for CASSQTEETQYF. The rearrangement joins TRBV12-3 or TRBV12-4 to TRBJ2-5; D not certain. V dropped 6 bases and J dropped 3 bases, with 8 bases sitting between them. The CDR3 runs 12 residues.

V gene TRBV5-1 combines with J gene TRBJ1-5; TRBD1 aligns across 7 bases. The CDR3 extends over 15 amino acids. J gave up 6 bases and V 2 bases, and 8 bases lay outside the gene matches. Germline V gene lookup returns CDR1 SGHRS and CDR2 YFSETQ. The CDR3 DNA is TGCGCCAGCAGCTTTGGAGGGGGCTTCGGTCAGCCCCAGCATTTT. Protein product: CASSFGGGFGQPQHF.